These 32 T cell receptor beta chains came from one sample sequenced in a study of graft-versus-host responses after intestinal transplantation. No antigen has been identified for these receptors. TCRdb's copy holds only in-frame clones and misses some; the assay was immunoSEQ multiplex PCR. This sample has about 100,000 clones; roughly 87% occur once, and the top ten carry around 0.86%. Sequences were derived from unstimulated CD4+ T cells sorted from spleen or lymph node cells, sampled before transplant. These receptors were taken from a human donor who was the organ donor for an intestinal transplant.

The chain links TRBV27 to TRBJ2-7; tentatively, D is TRBD1 or TRBD2 (5 bases each). Looked up from germline, CDR1 is MNHEY and CDR2 is SMNVEV (reference sequence). V dropped 5 bases and J dropped 4 bases, with 12 bases sitting between them. The CDR3 spans 13 residues. The CDR3 coding sequence is TGTGCCAGCAGTCGGGACCGTCTTTACGAGCAGTACTTC. This gives the protein CASSRDRLYEQYF.

V and J are TRBV4-1 and TRBJ1-2, with D hard to call. The CDR3 is 15 residues long. Germline V CDR1 and CDR2: MGHRA, YSYEKL. Trimming pared 4 bases from V and 4 bases from J, leaving 16 bases between. The CDR3 region has the DNA TGCGCCAGCAGCCCCCCCGGGCCCAGCCCCTATGGCTACACCTTC. Its translation is CASSPPGPSPYGYTF.

This clone was observed a few times. The chain is built from TRBV28 and TRBJ2-6; 8 bases are a match to TRBD1. The CDR3 runs 18 residues. The V gene end was trimmed by 3 bases and the J gene end by 1 base; junction bases not matched to a gene: 8. From germline, CDR1 is MDHEN and CDR2 SYDVKM. CDR3 sequence reads: CASSFWSRGLSGANVLTF. The CDR3 DNA sequence: TGTGCCAGCAGTTTTTGGAGCAGGGGGCTATCTGGGGCCAACGTCCTGACTTTC.

This chain connects TRBV19 to TRBJ1-6; D is possibly TRBD1 (5 bases). Germline CDR1 LNHDA, CDR2 SQIVND (reference sequence). The CDR3 is 13 residues long. The V end lost 6 bases, the J end lost 7 bases, and 10 bases lay between the germline ends. CDR3 DNA: TGTGCCAGTAGAAAATCAGGGAATTCACCCCTCCACTTT. Translated: CASRKSGNSPLHF.

The V call is TRBV5-1, the J call TRBJ1-1; TRBD1 agrees at 9 bases. The V gene end was trimmed by 4 bases and the J gene end by 1 base; junction bases not matched to a gene: 2. The germline V gene encodes CDR1 SGHRS and CDR2 YFSETQ. The CDR3 extends over 14 amino acids. The CDR3 loop reads CASSQQGANTEAFF. DNA for the CDR3: TGCGCCAGCAGCCAACAGGGGGCGAACACTGAAGCTTTCTTT.

The rearrangement links TRBV2 to TRBJ1-6, with D unclear. The V and J ends lost 3 bases and 14 bases respectively, with 11 bases between them. The CDR3 consists of 12 residues. The V gene's germline CDR1 is SNHLY and CDR2 FYNNEI. This CDR3 is CASSDAVWALHF. The CDR3 DNA reads TGTGCCAGCAGTGACGCAGTTTGGGCCCTCCACTTT. The full variable domain, rest sourced from reference TRBV2 and TRBJ1-6, is EPEVTQTPSHQVTQMGQEVILRCVPISNHLYFYWYRQILGQKVEFLVSFYNNEISEKSEIFDDQFSVERPDGSNFTLKIRSTKLEDSAMYFCASSDAVWALHFGNGTRLTVT.

This chain joins TRBV10-1 and TRBJ1-1, with D uncertain. This CDR3 has 16 residues. V lost 2 bases, J lost 0 bases, and 13 bases lay in between. Germline CDR1 reads WNHNN; CDR2 reads SYGVQD (reference sequence). The CDR3 here is CASSEVHSSMNTEAFF. Here the CDR3 DNA reads TGCGCCAGCAGTGAGGTACACTCTTCTATGAACACTGAAGCTTTCTTT.

The V and J genes are TRBV5-1 and TRBJ2-4; D call uncertain. Germline assignment: CDR1 SGHRS and CDR2 YFSETQ. V shed 4 bases and J shed 9 bases, with 20 bases lying between them. The CDR3 loop spans 15 amino acids. The CDR3 loop is CASSPTTDVPGIQYF. Here the CDR3 DNA reads TGCGCCAGCAGCCCTACGACTGATGTCCCTGGCATTCAGTACTTC. The full variable domain, rest sourced from reference TRBV5-1 and TRBJ2-4, is KAGVTQTPRYLIKTRGQQVTLSCSPISGHRSVSWYQQTPGQGLQFLFEYFSETQRNKGNFPGRFSGRQFSNSRSEMNVSTLELGDSALYLCASSPTTDVPGIQYFGAGTRLSVL.

This chain joins TRBV5-8 and TRBJ1-5; D uncertain. V lost 0 bases and J lost 5, with 15 bases in between. In germline, CDR1 is SGHTS, CDR2 YDEGEE. The CDR3 runs 16 residues. CDR3 sequence: CASSLVWQKADQPQHF. DNA for the CDR3: TGTGCCAGCAGCTTGGTATGGCAAAAGGCCGATCAGCCCCAGCATTTT.

The rearrangement uses TRBV2 and TRBJ2-5; D remains ambiguous. Deletions cut 5 bases from V and 2 bases from J, with 3 bases between. Germline V CDR1 and CDR2: SNHLY, FYNNEI. This CDR3 has 11 residues. The CDR3 region has the DNA TGTGCCAGCAGTATACAAGAGACCCAGTACTTC. Protein: CASSIQETQYF.

This clone was counted a few times. The chain has TRBV30 and TRBJ2-6; D gene uncertain. Germline CDR1 is GTSNPN and CDR2 is SVGIG (reference sequence). V lost 0 bases to trimming and J lost 2 bases, with 2 bases between them. The CDR3 length is 13 residues. This CDR3 reads CAWSVPGANVLTF. CDR3 coding DNA: TGTGCCTGGAGTGTACCTGGGGCCAACGTCCTGACTTTC.

This clone has more than one count but fewer than ten. The chain links TRBV2 to TRBJ1-3, with unresolved D. The ends were cut back, 8 bases at V and 0 bases at J, with 14 bases in the middle. Looked up from germline, CDR1 is SNHLY and CDR2 is FYNNEI. The CDR3 runs 15 residues. The CDR3 loop reads CASHFKSNSGNTIYF. CDR3 bases: TGTGCCAGCCACTTCAAATCGAACTCTGGAAACACCATATATTTT.

V usage is TRBV28 and J usage is TRBJ2-2, with D possibly matching TRBD2 (5 bases). Per the germline V gene, CDR1 is MDHEN and CDR2 is SYDVKM. This CDR3 contains 15 residues. Between the trimmed V and J ends, which lost 5 bases and 4 bases, there was a span of 14 bases. CDR3 amino acids: CASSPQDAGTGELFF. In nucleotides, the CDR3 is TGTGCCAGCAGTCCCCAGGACGCGGGCACCGGGGAGCTGTTTTTT.

The V and J genes are TRBV30 and TRBJ2-5; D is ambiguous. V lost 4 bases to trimming and J lost 2 bases, with 14 bases between them. This CDR3 is built from 14 residues. Germline V lookup: CDR1 GTSNPN, CDR2 SVGIG (reference sequence). The DNA for the CDR3 is TGTGCCTGGAACCAGCACGACGGGCAAGAGACCCAGTACTTC. Protein: CAWNQHDGQETQYF.

The rearrangement links TRBV19 to TRBJ1-4; 7 positions agree with TRBD1. CDR3 length: 16 residues. Losses at the gene ends were 3 bases for V and 8 bases for J; bases not matched to a gene: 12. From germline, CDR1 is LNHDA and CDR2 SQIVND (reference sequence). Here the CDR3 reads CASSIGGTDGREKLFF. The CDR3 DNA is TGTGCCAGTAGTATTGGGGGGACAGACGGTCGGGAAAAACTGTTTTTT.

The V call is TRBV10-3, the J call TRBJ1-4; D is possibly TRBD1 (5 bases). CDR3 size: 17 residues. V was cut by 4 bases and J by 2 bases, with 17 bases left in between. The germline CDR1 and CDR2 sequences are ENHRY and SYGVKD. DNA for the CDR3: TGTGCCATCAGTGGGGCCAGCGGGGGGTCTACTAATGAAAAACTGTTTTTT. Its translation is CAISGASGGSTNEKLFF.

This clone showed up just a few times. This chain joins TRBV15 and TRBJ2-7; D gene ambiguous. V lost 0 bases and J lost 3, with 15 bases in between. CDR1 LNHNV and CDR2 YYDKDF come from the germline V gene (reference sequence). There are 16 residues in the CDR3. CDR3 sequence (DNA): TGTGCCACCAGCAGAGATTTTACCGAGGCCCTCTACGAGCAGTACTTC. This encodes CATSRDFTEALYEQYF. Filled out from reference TRBV15 and TRBJ2-7, the complete variable domain reads DAMVIQNPRYQVTQFGKPVTLSCSQTLNHNVMYWYQQKSSQAPKLLFHYYDKDFNNEADTPDNFQSRRPNTSFCFLDIRSPGLGDTAMYLCATSRDFTEALYEQYFGPGTRLTVT.

J is TRBJ2-5 and V is TRBV28; D possibly matches TRBD1 or TRBD2 (6 bases each). V dropped 6 bases and J dropped 5 bases, with 19 bases sitting between them. The CDR3 is 15 residues long. Looked up from germline, CDR1 is MDHEN and CDR2 is SYDVKM. CDR3 in DNA: TGTGCCAGCAGCCGCCCCGGGGGCAGGATGGAGACCCAGTACTTC. Residues: CASSRPGGRMETQYF.

J is TRBJ1-1 and V is TRBV7-2; D gene ambiguous. The CDR3 totals 16 residues. CDR1 and CDR2 from the germline V gene are SGHTA and FQGNSA. V lost 5 bases and J 1 base, leaving 17 bases between the germline ends. Here the CDR3 reads CASSRTGGARNTEAFF. CDR3 in DNA: TGTGCCAGCAGCCGTACCGGAGGAGCCAGGAACACTGAAGCTTTCTTT.

The chain uses TRBV18 and TRBJ1-3, with D possibly TRBD1 on 6 matching bases. V was pared by 1 base and J by 4 bases, with 11 bases between. Germline-derived CDR1 and CDR2 are KGHSH and LQKENI. CDR3 length: 15 amino acids. For the CDR3, the DNA is TGTGCCAGCTCACCACGACAGGTGGCAGGAAACACCATATATTTT. Translated, it gives CASSPRQVAGNTIYF.

The V and J genes are TRBV30 and TRBJ1-3; possibly TRBD1 for D (5 bases). This CDR3 is 17 amino acids long. Germline CDR1 reads GTSNPN; CDR2 reads SVGIG (reference sequence). With 0 bases removed from V and 0 bases from J, the gap between germline ends came to 15 bases. CDR3: CAWSVLLRGSSGNTIYF. The CDR3 DNA reads TGTGCCTGGAGTGTCCTTTTGAGGGGAAGCTCTGGAAACACCATATATTTT.

The sample holds one count of this clone. The rearrangement links TRBV19 to TRBJ1-5; TRBD1 is a possible D gene (5 bases). The germline V and J ends were trimmed by 5 bases and 4 bases, with 9 bases remaining between them. Germline V gene lookup returns CDR1 LNHDA and CDR2 SQIVND (reference sequence). This CDR3 region has 13 residues. CDR3 protein: CASSPGGNQPQHF. The CDR3 DNA follows: TGTGCCAGTAGTCCCGGGGGGAATCAGCCCCAGCATTTT.

This rearrangement joins TRBV5-1 to TRBJ1-2; TRBD1 matches 9 bases. Per the germline V gene, CDR1 is SGHRS and CDR2 is YFSETQ. With 2 bases clipped from V and 4 bases from J, the junction kept 3 bases outside the gene matches. The CDR3 contains 14 residues. The CDR3 here is CASSLLTGGYGYTF. The CDR3 coding sequence is TGCGCCAGCAGCTTACTGACAGGGGGCTATGGCTACACCTTC.

This chain connects TRBV28 to TRBJ2-5; possibly TRBD2 for D (6 bases). V was trimmed by 10 bases and J by 7 bases, leaving 19 bases between them. The germline V gene has CDR1 MDHEN and CDR2 SYDVKM. The CDR3 is 13 residues long. The CDR3, as DNA: TGTGCCATTACTCGGGACCCGGGGGTGACCCAGTACTTC. It encodes CAITRDPGVTQYF. The whole variable domain, remainder taken from reference TRBV28 and TRBJ2-5, is DVKVTQSSRYLVKRTGEKVFLECVQDMDHENMFWYRQDPGLGLRLIYFSYDVKMKEKGDIPEGYSVSREKKERFSLILESASTNQTSMYLCAITRDPGVTQYFGPGTRLLVL.

The chain joins TRBV1 to TRBJ2-3. TRBV1 is labeled a pseudogene. CDR3 size: 12 residues. CDR3 sequence (DNA): TGCACCAGCAGCTTACACGGAGATACGCAGTATTTT. Translated: CTSSLHGDTQYF.

The chain is built from TRBV11-2 and TRBJ1-4; 7 nucleotides match TRBD1. Germline CDR1 SGHAT, CDR2 FQNNGV. J gave up 0 bases and V 3 bases, and 10 bases lay outside the gene matches. This CDR3 contains 18 residues. The CDR3 bases are TGTGCCAGCAGCTTCAGGGGGGTCAGCGGTGCAACTAATGAAAAACTGTTTTTT. It yields the protein CASSFRGVSGATNEKLFF.

V is TRBV5-1 and J is TRBJ2-3; D remains unclear. V gave up 1 base and J gave up 2 bases, with 8 bases separating them. This CDR3 contains 14 residues. Germline CDR1 and CDR2: SGHRS and YFSETQ. As DNA, the CDR3 is TGCGCCAGCAGCTTGCCGACGGACACAGATACGCAGTATTTT. Its protein is CASSLPTDTDTQYF.

This rearrangement joins TRBV5-4 to TRBJ2-3; D tentatively reads TRBD1 or TRBD2 (6 bases each). The CDR3 loop spans 13 amino acids. The germline gives CDR1 SGHNT, CDR2 YYREEE (reference sequence). V shed 4 bases and J shed 10 bases, with 16 bases lying between them. The CDR3: CASSAGGEMAQYF. CDR3 nucleotide sequence: TGTGCCAGCAGCGCCGGGGGCGAGATGGCGCAGTATTTT. Based on the CDR3 plus reference TRBV5-4 and TRBJ2-3, the full variable domain is ETGVTQSPTHLIKTRGQQVTLRCSSQSGHNTVSWYQQALGQGPQFIFQYYREEENGRGNFPPRFSGLQFPNYSSELNVNALELDDSALYLCASSAGGEMAQYFGPGTRLTVL.

The chain joins TRBV28 to TRBJ1-2; D is possibly TRBD1 (6 bases). Per the germline V gene, CDR1 is MDHEN and CDR2 is SYDVKM. Trimming took off 3 bases at V and 4 bases at J, with 6 bases between the two ends. This CDR3 spans 12 amino acids. The CDR3 coding sequence is TGTGCCAGCAGTTTCAGGGGCTATGGCTACACCTTC. It yields the protein CASSFRGYGYTF.

This clone was seen only a few times. The chain links TRBV6-5 to TRBJ1-4; the match to TRBD1 covers 8 bases. V lost 6 bases, J lost 6 bases, and 9 bases stayed unmatched. CDR1 is MNHEY, CDR2 SVGAGI, per germline. This CDR3 spans 15 amino acids. The CDR3 sequence is CASRTGTGPHEKLFF. CDR3 nucleotide sequence: TGTGCCAGCAGGACCGGGACAGGCCCTCATGAAAAACTGTTTTTT.

V is TRBV19 and J is TRBJ1-2; D not certain. CDR1 and CDR2 (germline): LNHDA, SQIVND (reference sequence). V gave up 1 base and J gave up 6 bases, with 9 bases separating them. The CDR3 runs to 13 residues. The chain's CDR3 is CASSIAPGDGYTF. The CDR3, as DNA: TGTGCCAGTAGTATAGCCCCCGGGGATGGCTACACCTTC.

The chain has TRBV5-1 and TRBJ1-4, with 9 bases that match TRBD1. From germline, CDR1 is SGHRS and CDR2 YFSETQ. V shed 7 bases, J shed 3 bases, and the junction held 7 bases outside the gene matches. CDR3 length: 15 residues. CDR3 nucleotide sequence: TGCGCCAGCGGGGGACAGGGTGCGCCTAATGAAAAACTGTTTTTT. Its translation is CASGGQGAPNEKLFF.